The clone carrying this T cell receptor beta chain was observed once. Germline CDR1 and CDR2: SGHDT and YYEEEE. This CDR3 is built from 14 residues. Between the trimmed V and J ends, which lost 4 bases and 2 bases, there was a span of 13 bases. As processed by the authors: The assay estimated nucleated cells by amplifying reference gene primers. Repertoires were generated with immunoSEQ multiplex PCR, while TCRdb's copy carries only in-frame clones and drops some. V, J and clone size were drawn from that table, and D and trimming were deduced from the DNA. The sample has 200,000 or so clones; around 84% are singletons. This entry is derived from a study of blood T cell repertoires in COVID-19. Study details: Material from acute and convalescent COVID-19 was sourced from the United States, Italy and Spain.

Sequencing was performed on peripheral blood. This receptor was taken from a man aged 25 to 40 with active or convalescent COVID-19. V and J are TRBV5-6 and TRBJ2-7, with TRBD1 as a possible D gene (6 bases). CDR3 residues: CASSLRTDAYEQYV. Here the CDR3 DNA reads TGTGCCAGCAGCCTAAGGACAGACGCCTACGAGCAGTACGTC.